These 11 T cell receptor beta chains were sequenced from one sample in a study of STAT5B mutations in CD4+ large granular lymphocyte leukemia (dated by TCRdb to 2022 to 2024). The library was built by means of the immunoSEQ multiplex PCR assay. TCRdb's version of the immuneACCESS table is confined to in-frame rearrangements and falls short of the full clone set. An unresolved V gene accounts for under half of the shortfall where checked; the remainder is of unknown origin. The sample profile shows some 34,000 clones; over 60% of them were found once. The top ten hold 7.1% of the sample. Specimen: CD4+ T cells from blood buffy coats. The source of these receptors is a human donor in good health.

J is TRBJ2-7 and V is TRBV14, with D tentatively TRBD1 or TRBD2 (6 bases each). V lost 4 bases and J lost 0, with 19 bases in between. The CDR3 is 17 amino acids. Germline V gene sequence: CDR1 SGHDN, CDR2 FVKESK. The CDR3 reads CASSPRFGGPLSYEQYF. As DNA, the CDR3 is TGTGCCAGCAGCCCAAGATTCGGGGGCCCCCTCTCCTACGAGCAGTACTTC.

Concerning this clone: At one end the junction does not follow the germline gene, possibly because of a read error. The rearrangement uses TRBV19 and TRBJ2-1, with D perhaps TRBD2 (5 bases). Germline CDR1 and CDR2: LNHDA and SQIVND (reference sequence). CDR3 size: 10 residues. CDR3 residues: CASSHWEWVF. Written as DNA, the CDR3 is TGTGCCAGTAGTCACTGGGAGTGGGTCTTC.

The CDR3 DNA reads TGTGCCAGCAGCTTAGCCCCGAGTGACTATGGCTACACCTTC. It specifies CASSLAPSDYGYTF. The chain combines TRBV5-5 with TRBJ1-2, with D hard to call. The germline CDR1 and CDR2 sequences are SGHKS and YYEKEE (reference sequence). CDR3 length: 14 amino acids. V was cut by 2 bases and J by 3 bases, with 11 bases left in between.

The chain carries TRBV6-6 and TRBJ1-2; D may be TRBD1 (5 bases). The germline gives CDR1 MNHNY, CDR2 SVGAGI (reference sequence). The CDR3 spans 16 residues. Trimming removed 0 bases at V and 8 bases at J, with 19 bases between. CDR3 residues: CASSYSGRAESVGYTF. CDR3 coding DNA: TGTGCCAGCAGTTACTCCGGCAGGGCTGAATCCGTGGGCTACACCTTC.

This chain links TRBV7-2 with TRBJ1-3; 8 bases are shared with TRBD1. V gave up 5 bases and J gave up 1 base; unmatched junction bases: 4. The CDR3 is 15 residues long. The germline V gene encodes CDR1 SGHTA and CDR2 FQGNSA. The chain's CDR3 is CASSLGQGSGNTIYF. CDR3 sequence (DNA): TGTGCCAGCAGCCTTGGACAGGGTTCTGGAAACACCATATATTTT.

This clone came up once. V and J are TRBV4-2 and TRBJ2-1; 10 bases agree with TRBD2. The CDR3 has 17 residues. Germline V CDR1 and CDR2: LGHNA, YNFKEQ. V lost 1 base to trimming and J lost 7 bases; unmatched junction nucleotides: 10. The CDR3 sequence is CASSQASGRALKNEQFF. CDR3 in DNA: TGTGCCAGCAGCCAAGCGAGCGGGAGGGCCCTTAAGAATGAGCAGTTCTTC.

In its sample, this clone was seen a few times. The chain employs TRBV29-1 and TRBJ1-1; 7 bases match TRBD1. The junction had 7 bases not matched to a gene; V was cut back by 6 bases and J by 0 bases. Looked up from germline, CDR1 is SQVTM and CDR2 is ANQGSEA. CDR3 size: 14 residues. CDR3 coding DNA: TGCAGCGTCTTTTCGGGACAGCTGAACACTGAAGCTTTCTTT. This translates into CSVFSGQLNTEAFF.

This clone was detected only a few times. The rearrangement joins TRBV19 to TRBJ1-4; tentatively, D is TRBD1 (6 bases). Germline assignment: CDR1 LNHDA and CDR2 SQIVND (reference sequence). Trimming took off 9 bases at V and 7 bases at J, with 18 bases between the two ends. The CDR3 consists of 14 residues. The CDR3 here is CASHTGRLGEKLFF. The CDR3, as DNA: TGTGCCAGCCATACAGGGAGGTTGGGTGAAAAACTGTTTTTT.

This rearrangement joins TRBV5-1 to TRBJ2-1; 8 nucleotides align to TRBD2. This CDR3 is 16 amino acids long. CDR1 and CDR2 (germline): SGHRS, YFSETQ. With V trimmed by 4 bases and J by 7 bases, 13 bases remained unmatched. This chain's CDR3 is CASSPRGAGEGNEQFF. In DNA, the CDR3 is TGCGCCAGCAGCCCCCGGGGAGCGGGGGAGGGGAATGAGCAGTTCTTC. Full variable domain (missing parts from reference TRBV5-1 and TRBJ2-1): KAGVTQTPRYLIKTRGQQVTLSCSPISGHRSVSWYQQTPGQGLQFLFEYFSETQRNKGNFPGRFSGRQFSNSRSEMNVSTLELGDSALYLCASSPRGAGEGNEQFFGPGTRLTVL.

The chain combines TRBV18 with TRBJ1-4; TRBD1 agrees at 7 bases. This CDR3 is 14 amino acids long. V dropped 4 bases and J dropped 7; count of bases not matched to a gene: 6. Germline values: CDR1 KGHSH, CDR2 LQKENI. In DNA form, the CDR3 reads TGTGCCAGCTCACACAGGGGCGATACTGAAAAACTGTTTTTT. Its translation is CASSHRGDTEKLFF.

This chain's CDR3 is CASSTTSGSTGELFF. The DNA of the CDR3 is TGTGCCAGCAGCACGACTAGCGGGAGCACCGGGGAGCTGTTTTTT. The chain is built from TRBV7-6 and TRBJ2-2; TRBD2 matches 12 bases. CDR3 length: 15 amino acids. Losses at the gene ends were 5 bases for V and 4 bases for J; bases not matched to a gene: 2. Germline CDR1 and CDR2: SGHVS and FNYEAQ.